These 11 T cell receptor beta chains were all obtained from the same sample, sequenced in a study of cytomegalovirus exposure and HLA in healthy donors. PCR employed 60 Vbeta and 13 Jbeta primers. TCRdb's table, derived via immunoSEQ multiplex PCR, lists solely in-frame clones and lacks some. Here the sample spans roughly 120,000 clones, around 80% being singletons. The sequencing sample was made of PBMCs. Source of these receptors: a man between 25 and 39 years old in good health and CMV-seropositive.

CDR3 in DNA: TGTGCCAGCAGCGTGAGAGGGGGGGACACAGATACGCAGTATTTT. It yields the protein CASSVRGGDTDTQYF. The chain employs TRBV9 and TRBJ2-3; tentative D call: TRBD2 (7 bases). Germline V CDR1 and CDR2: SGDLS, YYNGEE. The CDR3 loop spans 15 amino acids. The V end lost 2 bases, the J end lost 2 bases, and 12 bases lay between the germline ends.

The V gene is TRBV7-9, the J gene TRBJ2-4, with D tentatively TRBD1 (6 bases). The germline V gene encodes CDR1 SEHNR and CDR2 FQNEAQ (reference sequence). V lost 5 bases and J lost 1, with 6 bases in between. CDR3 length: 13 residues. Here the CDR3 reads CASSDRAKNIQYF. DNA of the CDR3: TGTGCCAGCAGCGACAGGGCCAAAAACATTCAGTACTTC.

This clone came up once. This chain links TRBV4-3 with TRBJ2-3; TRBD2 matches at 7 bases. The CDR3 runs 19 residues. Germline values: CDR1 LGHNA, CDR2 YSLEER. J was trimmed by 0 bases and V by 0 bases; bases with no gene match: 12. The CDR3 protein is CASSQDLAPAGPSTDTQYF. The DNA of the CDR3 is TGCGCCAGCAGCCAAGATCTGGCTCCAGCGGGACCTAGCACAGATACGCAGTATTTT.

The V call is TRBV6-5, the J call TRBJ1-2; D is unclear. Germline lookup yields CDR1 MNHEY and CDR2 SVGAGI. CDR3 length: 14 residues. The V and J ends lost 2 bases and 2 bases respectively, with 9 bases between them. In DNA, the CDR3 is TGTGCCAGCAGTTACGTCCCGCGGAACTATGGCTACACCTTC. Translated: CASSYVPRNYGYTF.

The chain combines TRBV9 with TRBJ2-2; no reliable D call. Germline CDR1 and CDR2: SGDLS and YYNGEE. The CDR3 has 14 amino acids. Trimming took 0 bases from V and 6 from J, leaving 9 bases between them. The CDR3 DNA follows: TGTGCCAGCAGCGTAGATGTCGAGGCCGGGGAGCTGTTTTTT. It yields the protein CASSVDVEAGELFF.

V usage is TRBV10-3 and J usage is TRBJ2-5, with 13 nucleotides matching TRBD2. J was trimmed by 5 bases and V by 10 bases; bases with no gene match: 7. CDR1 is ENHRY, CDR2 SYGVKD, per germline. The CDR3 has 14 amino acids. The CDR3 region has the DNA TGTGCCACCTGGACTAGCGGGGGCCTGGAGACCCAGTACTTC. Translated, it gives CATWTSGGLETQYF.

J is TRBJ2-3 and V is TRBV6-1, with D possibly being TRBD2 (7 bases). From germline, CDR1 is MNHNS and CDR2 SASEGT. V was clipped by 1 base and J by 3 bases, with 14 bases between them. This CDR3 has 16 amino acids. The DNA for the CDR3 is TGTGCCAGCAGTGAAGTTGGGGGGGGGCGGACAGATACGCAGTATTTT. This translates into CASSEVGGGRTDTQYF.

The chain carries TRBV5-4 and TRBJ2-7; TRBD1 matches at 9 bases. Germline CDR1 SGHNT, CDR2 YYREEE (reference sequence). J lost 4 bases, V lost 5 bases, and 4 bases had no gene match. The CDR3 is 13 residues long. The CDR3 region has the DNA TGTGCCAGCAGTCGACAGGGGGTGTACGAGCAGTACTTC. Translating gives CASSRQGVYEQYF.

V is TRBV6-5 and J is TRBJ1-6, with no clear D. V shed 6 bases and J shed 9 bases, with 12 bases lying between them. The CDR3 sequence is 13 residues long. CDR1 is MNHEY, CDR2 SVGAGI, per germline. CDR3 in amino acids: CASRGLRLSPLHF. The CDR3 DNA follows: TGTGCCAGCAGGGGCCTAAGGCTTTCACCCCTCCACTTT.

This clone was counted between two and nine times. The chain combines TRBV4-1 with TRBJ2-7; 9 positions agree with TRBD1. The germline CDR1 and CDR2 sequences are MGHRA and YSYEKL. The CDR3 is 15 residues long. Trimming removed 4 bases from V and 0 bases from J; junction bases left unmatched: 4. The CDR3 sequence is CASSPWTGDSYEQYF. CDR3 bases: TGCGCCAGCAGCCCATGGACAGGGGACTCCTACGAGCAGTACTTC.

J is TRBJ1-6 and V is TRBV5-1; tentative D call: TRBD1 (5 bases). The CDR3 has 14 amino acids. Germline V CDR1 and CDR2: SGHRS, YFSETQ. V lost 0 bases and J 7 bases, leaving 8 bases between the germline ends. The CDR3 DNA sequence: TGCGCCAGCAGCTTGGGTCGGACAAATTCACCCCTCCACTTT. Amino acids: CASSLGRTNSPLHF.